These T cell receptor beta chains were read from a single sample in a study of monozygotic twins with inflammatory bowel disease. TCRdb processed the 5' RACE reads again and assigns one entry to each CDR3 protein, with no DNA. In all, the sample yields some 170,000 distinct CDR3 sequences. The material sequenced was blood. The receptors stem from a human donor with ulcerative colitis or Crohn's disease, or a healthy co-twin of an affected twin (not recorded which). Both conserved end residues are part of each CDR3.

V	J	CDR3
TRBV27	TRBJ1-2	CASSSIRRDLPNYGYTF
TRBV7-2	TRBJ2-5	CASSLAGQTYQETQYF
TRBV28	TRBJ2-7	CASSPPHSSYEQYF
TRBV5-1	TRBJ2-7	CASSLDAQGEQYF
TRBV12-5	TRBJ2-1	CASGLVYNEQFF
TRBV11-2	TRBJ1-2	CASSSNRGLGYTF
TRBV3-1	TRBJ2-4	CASSQNRDMKNIQYF
TRBV5-1	TRBJ2-7	CASSDFYEQYF
TRBV6-5	TRBJ2-7	CATAGTGIHEQYF
TRBV20-1	TRBJ2-3	CSARAGTSGSGDTQYF
TRBV30	TRBJ2-1	CAWVHSYNEQFF
TRBV9	TRBJ2-1	CASTPRDWSYNEQFF
TRBV6-6	TRBJ2-7	CASSYSIRDEQYF
TRBV6-5	TRBJ2-3	CASSYGVGYTDTQYF
TRBV4-1	TRBJ2-1	CASSQAPYSLEQFF
TRBV30	TRBJ2-3	CAWSVGGRAVDTQYF
TRBV7-3	TRBJ2-5	CASSLGVAGVRETQYF
TRBV5-1	TRBJ2-1	CASSQTGMAYNEQFF
TRBV7-9	TRBJ2-7	CASSVPPGDHYEQYF
TRBV6-2/TRBV6-3	TRBJ2-3	CASSRTDTQYF
TRBV19	TRBJ1-1	CASSRRQVFLLNTEAFF
TRBV5-1	TRBJ2-3	CASSGLANTDTQYF
TRBV7-7	TRBJ2-7	CASSFRAGGTYEQYF
TRBV7-2	TRBJ2-2	CASSLVVLAPNTGELFF
TRBV28	TRBJ2-1	CASSLFGGRADNEQFF
TRBV6-5	TRBJ2-1	CASSIISQGAGYNEQFF
TRBV19	TRBJ2-2	CASIAGSPNTGELFF
TRBV12-3/TRBV12-4	TRBJ1-5	CASSFWGSIGDQPQHF
TRBV5-1	TRBJ2-2	CASSSRGTGGSNTGELFF
TRBV28	TRBJ1-2	CASSLPPFYGYTF
TRBV9	TRBJ2-7	CASSVDGRPSYEQYF
TRBV4-3	TRBJ2-4	CASSHVRGSQNIQYF
TRBV6-5	TRBJ1-5	CASSYRQEAQPQHF
TRBV11-2	TRBJ2-2	CASSPGGGTGELFF
TRBV20-1	TRBJ2-7	CSADRQGKYEQYF
TRBV5-1	TRBJ2-2	CASSLGRQGSGELFF
TRBV9	TRBJ2-3	CASSVGTGGTDTQYF
TRBV4-3	TRBJ2-3	CASSQGVNTDTQYF
TRBV7-6	TRBJ2-7	CASSLGGGNYEQYF
TRBV7-8	TRBJ1-1	CASSLVSRREGNTEAFF
TRBV6-6	TRBJ1-5	CASRGSFGNQPQHF
TRBV6-5	TRBJ2-3	CASSYSPGGTDTQYF
TRBV4-3	TRBJ2-2	CASSHSRGRANTGELFF
TRBV5-1	TRBJ2-5	CASSLGQSQAETQYF
TRBV12-3/TRBV12-4	TRBJ1-6	CASTRGRVNSPLHF
TRBV28	TRBJ2-7	CASSLPPGQGHNEQYF
TRBV28	TRBJ2-1	CASRPEDRGSYNEQFF
TRBV5-8	TRBJ1-2	CASSFGLQGSTYGYTF
TRBV29-1	TRBJ2-1	CSVEGASGSRDEQFF
TRBV5-6	TRBJ2-1	CASSLVEDSGGHNEQFF
TRBV6-5	TRBJ2-7	CASSYRAEGGYEQYF
TRBV7-3	TRBJ2-3	CASSLKVAASTDTQYF
TRBV6-5	TRBJ2-7	CASSYKMDRRFYEQYF